The 2 T cell receptor beta chains below come from one sample, sequenced in a study of T cell repertoires in cytomegalovirus infection. Their recognized antigens are unknown. MiXCR was run by TCRdb on the reads, yielding one entry per CDR3 protein. The table lists about 74,000 distinct CDR3 sequences, 25% to 30% of them singletons. This sample comprised CD8+ T cells from cultured PBMCs, obtained from culture after CMV antigen stimulation. These receptors were obtained from a human donor in good health (CMV status not recorded). Some clones in this sample may be carry-over from other donors' samples.

J is TRBJ1-1 and V is TRBV7-9; the D gene is possibly TRBD1 (5 bases). Germline assignment: CDR1 SEHNR and CDR2 FQNEAQ (reference sequence). The CDR3 totals 12 residues. With 7 bases removed from V and 8 bases from J, the gap between germline ends came to 14 bases. The CDR3 protein is CASTVAGREAFF. The CDR3 DNA reads as TGTGCCAGCACCGTCGCAGGGAGAGAAGCTTTCTTT.

This clonotype occurred once. CDR3 sequence: CASSMISTENTGELFF. In DNA form, the CDR3 reads TGTGCCAGTAGTATGATCTCGACGGAGAACACCGGGGAGCTGTTTTTT. V and J are TRBV19 and TRBJ2-2; D is unclear. The length of the CDR3 is 16 residues. V lost 3 bases to trimming and J lost 1 base, with 12 bases between them. CDR1 is LNHDA and CDR2 is SQIVND in the germline V gene (reference sequence).